Shown below are 32 T cell receptor beta chains from a single sample sequenced in a study of cytomegalovirus exposure and HLA in healthy donors. Vbeta (60) and Jbeta (13) primers were used in the PCR. The method was immunoSEQ multiplex PCR; TCRdb's version includes in-frame clones alone and lacks a portion of them. The profile shows roughly 190,000 clones, around 75% of them singletons. Sequenced: PBMCs. All receptors come from a female donor in good health and CMV-seronegative.

This clone was seen just once. The rearrangement uses TRBV2 and TRBJ2-3; maybe TRBD1 (7 bases). The CDR3 has 16 amino acids. The germline CDR1 and CDR2 sequences are SNHLY and FYNNEI. V dropped 5 bases and J dropped 1 base, with 16 bases sitting between them. The CDR3 sequence is CASSFTGDWGTDTQYF. In DNA, the CDR3 is TGTGCCAGCAGTTTCACAGGGGACTGGGGCACAGATACGCAGTATTTT.

The chain has TRBV6-5 and TRBJ2-3, with unresolved D. Germline loops: CDR1 MNHEY, CDR2 SVGAGI. The CDR3 is 12 residues long. V was cut by 5 bases and J by 9 bases, with 12 bases left in between. CDR3 coding DNA: TGTGCCAGCAGTGTGATTGATGGCACGCAGTATTTT. Translating it yields CASSVIDGTQYF.

A few counts support this clone. The V and J genes are TRBV4-2 and TRBJ1-2, with 8 bases identical to TRBD1. Germline V gene data show CDR1 as LGHNA and CDR2 as YNFKEQ. The CDR3 runs to 18 residues. V shed 2 bases and J 4 bases; nucleotides not matched to a gene: 15. In DNA, the CDR3 is TGTGCCAGCAGCCAAACACGGGGGCAGGGGGCGCTTGGCTATGGCTACACCTTC. Translating it yields CASSQTRGQGALGYGYTF.

The chain has TRBV7-3 and TRBJ2-5; TRBD2 agrees at 8 bases. The V gene end was trimmed by 3 bases and the J gene end by 4 bases; junction bases not matched to a gene: 4. The CDR3 is 14 residues long. The germline V gene has CDR1 SGHTA and CDR2 FQGTGA. CDR3 in DNA: TGTGCCAGCAGCTTGGTCGGGGGGGGAGAGACCCAGTACTTC. Translating it yields CASSLVGGGETQYF.

The chain is built from TRBV30 and TRBJ2-2, with 7 bases that match TRBD1. This CDR3 is 17 amino acids long. J was trimmed by 6 bases and V by 2 bases; bases with no gene match: 15. The germline V gene encodes CDR1 GTSNPN and CDR2 SVGIG (reference sequence). CDR3 sequence reads: CAWSPLGSHRGAGELFF. For the CDR3, the DNA is TGTGCCTGGAGTCCATTAGGGTCTCACAGGGGCGCCGGGGAGCTGTTTTTT.

The chain employs TRBV6-4 and TRBJ2-1, with a possible D match to TRBD1 (6 bases). This CDR3 has 15 amino acids. Trimming removed 6 bases at V and 12 bases at J, with 24 bases between. Germline V gene sequence: CDR1 MRHNA, CDR2 SNTAGT. CDR3 nucleotides: TGTGCCAGCAGCGAGAACAGGGTGGGGGCTGCGGGGCAGTTCTTC. It encodes CASSENRVGAAGQFF.

The chain combines TRBV15 with TRBJ2-3; 14 nucleotides match TRBD2. V lost 5 bases and J lost 4; bases outside the gene matches: 2. Germline loops: CDR1 LNHNV, CDR2 YYDKDF (reference sequence). This CDR3 region has 15 residues. The CDR3 sequence: CATSQGLAGADTQYF. CDR3 DNA: TGTGCCACCAGCCAGGGACTAGCGGGAGCAGATACGCAGTATTTT.

The chain employs TRBV7-2 and TRBJ2-7; TRBD2 is a possible D gene (5 bases). The CDR3 extends over 14 amino acids. V was pared by 6 bases and J by 3 bases, with 15 bases between. CDR1 SGHTA and CDR2 FQGNSA come from the germline V gene. As DNA, the CDR3 is TGTGCCAGCAGATACAGAAGCGGAGACTACGAGCAGTACTTC. This encodes CASRYRSGDYEQYF.

This clone was seen a single time. The chain couples TRBV11-2 to TRBJ2-7, with 8 positions matching TRBD1. The J segment lost 4 bases and the V segment lost 5 bases, leaving 10 bases of the junction unmatched. CDR1 is SGHAT, CDR2 FQNNGV, per germline. The CDR3 is 15 amino acids. Here the CDR3 DNA reads TGTGCCAGCAGCGCACTAAGACAGGGGTTATACGAGCAGTACTTC. It encodes CASSALRQGLYEQYF.

This clone was counted once. CDR3 amino acids: CASGGDRGQETQYF. In DNA, the CDR3 is TGTGCCAGCGGAGGGGACAGGGGACAAGAGACCCAGTACTTC. The chain recombines TRBV6-9 with TRBJ2-5; 10 nucleotides align to TRBD1. The CDR3 consists of 14 residues. CDR1 is MNHGY, CDR2 SVAAGI, per germline. The trim removed 8 bases at V and 2 bases at J, leaving 5 bases unmatched.

This rearrangement joins TRBV7-2 to TRBJ1-1; no reliable D call. The CDR3 spans 12 residues. Germline CDR1 reads SGHTA; CDR2 reads FQGNSA. The germline V and J ends were trimmed by 4 bases and 3 bases, with 6 bases remaining between them. The CDR3 DNA reads as TGTGCCAGCAGCTCCCCGTACACTGAAGCTTTCTTT. Amino acids: CASSSPYTEAFF.

CDR3 in DNA: TGTGCCAGCAGTGAATGGGGACAGTCAAAGGGGTATGGCTACACCTTC. Protein product: CASSEWGQSKGYGYTF. The rearrangement links TRBV2 to TRBJ1-2; 7 bases line up with TRBD1. J was trimmed by 5 bases and V by 2 bases; bases with no gene match: 11. CDR1 and CDR2 from the germline V gene are SNHLY and FYNNEI. The CDR3 loop spans 16 amino acids. Filled out from reference TRBV2 and TRBJ1-2, the complete variable domain reads EPEVTQTPSHQVTQMGQEVILRCVPISNHLYFYWYRQILGQKVEFLVSFYNNEISEKSEIFDDQFSVERPDGSNFTLKIRSTKLEDSAMYFCASSEWGQSKGYGYTFGSGTRLTVV.

This clone came up once. V usage is TRBV5-1 and J usage is TRBJ2-3; D perhaps matches TRBD2 (6 bases). The CDR3 is 15 amino acids. The V end lost 4 bases, the J end lost 6 bases, and 18 bases lay between the germline ends. Germline V lookup: CDR1 SGHRS, CDR2 YFSETQ. This CDR3 reads CASSLDGRPGDTQYF. For the CDR3, the DNA is TGCGCCAGCAGCCTAGATGGGAGGCCCGGGGATACGCAGTATTTT.

The CDR3 region is CASSFGGGFNQPQHF. The CDR3 bases are TGTGCCAGCAGCTTTGGTGGAGGTTTCAATCAGCCCCAGCATTTT. This chain links TRBV5-6 with TRBJ1-5; D is unclear. This CDR3 spans 15 amino acids. CDR1 and CDR2 from the germline V gene are SGHDT and YYEEEE. The V end lost 2 bases, the J end lost 3 bases, and 12 bases lay between the germline ends.

The chain is built from TRBV4-3 and TRBJ2-7; D is perhaps TRBD1 (5 bases). Germline V CDR1 and CDR2: LGHNA, YSLEER. This CDR3 has 16 amino acids. V was trimmed by 1 base and J by 1 base, leaving 14 bases between them. The CDR3 region is CASSQGIQGVSYEQYF. The CDR3 DNA follows: TGCGCCAGCAGCCAAGGGATCCAGGGTGTGTCCTACGAGCAGTACTTC.

This rearrangement joins TRBV9 to TRBJ2-2; D remains ambiguous. CDR3 size: 12 residues. The germline V gene has CDR1 SGDLS and CDR2 YYNGEE. V was clipped by 4 bases and J by 2 bases, with 3 bases between them. The CDR3 region has the DNA TGTGCCAGCAGCCTCAACACCGGGGAGCTGTTTTTT. Translated, it gives CASSLNTGELFF.

This chain connects TRBV28 to TRBJ1-3; D not certain. CDR3 length: 13 amino acids. CDR1 is MDHEN, CDR2 SYDVKM, per germline. Trimming left V 6 bases short and J 2 bases short, with 8 bases between. This CDR3 is CASRGFAGNTIYF. Written as DNA, the CDR3 is TGTGCCAGCAGGGGCTTCGCTGGAAACACCATATATTTT.

The genes are TRBV4-3 and TRBJ2-6; no definite D call. This CDR3 region has 14 residues. Trimming stripped 1 base from V and 2 bases from J, with 3 bases between. Germline CDR1 reads LGHNA; CDR2 reads YSLEER. As DNA, the CDR3 is TGCGCCAGCAGCCAAGTAACTGGGGCCAACGTCCTGACTTTC. It codes for CASSQVTGANVLTF.

This clone was detected only once. V and J are TRBV11-2 and TRBJ1-4, with a weak D call TRBD1 (5 bases). CDR1 is SGHAT and CDR2 is FQNNGV in the germline V gene. The CDR3 runs 18 residues. V was cut by 4 bases and J by 3 bases, with 21 bases left in between. The CDR3 spells CASSSTRFRGRANEKLFF. CDR3 in DNA: TGTGCCAGCAGCTCGACCCGCTTTAGGGGCAGGGCTAATGAAAAACTGTTTTTT.

V usage is TRBV4-1 and J usage is TRBJ2-1, with TRBD2 as a possible D gene (5 bases). Germline CDR1 and CDR2: MGHRA and YSYEKL. The CDR3 has 16 residues. V was pared by 1 base and J by 2 bases, with 12 bases between. The CDR3 coding sequence is TGCGCCAGCAGCCAAGGCGCAGCGGAACCCTACAATGAGCAGTTCTTC. Translating gives CASSQGAAEPYNEQFF.

V usage is TRBV4-2 and J usage is TRBJ2-1; tentatively, D is TRBD2 (6 bases). V shed 1 base and J shed 4 bases, with 11 bases lying between them. Per germline, CDR1 LGHNA and CDR2 YNFKEQ. The CDR3 has 15 residues. CDR3 residues: CASSQVRETYNEQFF. The CDR3 coding sequence is TGTGCCAGCAGCCAAGTTCGGGAGACGTACAATGAGCAGTTCTTC.

The table lists this clone with a few counts. The chain combines TRBV11-2 with TRBJ2-2, with a possible D match to TRBD1 (6 bases). The CDR3 is 15 residues long. Germline V gene lookup returns CDR1 SGHAT and CDR2 FQNNGV. Deletions cut 5 bases from V and 2 bases from J, with 12 bases between. The CDR3, as DNA: TGTGCCAGCAGCCCCCGGACAGTAAACACCGGGGAGCTGTTTTTT. Protein product: CASSPRTVNTGELFF.

Here the CDR3 DNA reads TGTGCCAGCAGCTTAGGGACCCGGGCCCCGGAGAGACTAAAGCAGTACTTC. Residues: CASSLGTRAPERLKQYF. The V and J genes are TRBV7-9 and TRBJ2-7, with D tentatively TRBD2 (5 bases). Per the germline V gene, CDR1 is SEHNR and CDR2 is FQNEAQ (reference sequence). The V end lost 1 base, the J end lost 8 bases, and 24 bases lay between the germline ends. The CDR3 extends over 17 amino acids.

The chain carries TRBV29-1 and TRBJ2-7; D is perhaps TRBD2 (6 bases). Germline V gene sequence: CDR1 SQVTM, CDR2 ANQGSEA. This CDR3 has 17 residues. The ends were cut back, 7 bases at V and 3 bases at J, with 28 bases in the middle. The chain's CDR3 is CSASTGEPGPKHYEQYF. CDR3 bases: TGCAGCGCCTCAACGGGGGAACCGGGACCAAAGCACTACGAGCAGTACTTC.

V gene TRBV7-3 combines with J gene TRBJ2-7; TRBD2 matches at 10 bases. After removal of 4 bases from V and 2 bases from J, the junction contained 11 bases not matched to a gene. The CDR3 spans 17 residues. Germline lookup yields CDR1 SGHTA and CDR2 FQGTGA. The CDR3 nucleotides are TGTGCCAGCAGCTCCGAGGGGGCTAGCGGGGGACCCTACGAGCAGTACTTC. Translation gives CASSSEGASGGPYEQYF.

This clone was seen more than once but under ten times. The chain is built from TRBV7-2 and TRBJ1-1, with D unclear. With 3 bases removed from V and 0 bases from J, the gap between germline ends came to 5 bases. This CDR3 is built from 13 residues. The V gene's germline CDR1 is SGHTA and CDR2 FQGNSA. CDR3 amino acids: CASSFSVNTEAFF. In DNA form, the CDR3 reads TGTGCCAGCAGCTTTTCAGTGAACACTGAAGCTTTCTTT.

The genes are TRBV18 and TRBJ1-6; 7 bases are shared with TRBD1. This CDR3 has 14 residues. V lost 3 bases to trimming and J lost 10 bases; unmatched junction nucleotides: 6. CDR1 and CDR2 from the germline V gene are KGHSH and LQKENI. For the CDR3, the DNA is TGTGCCAGCTCACCGAAGGGGGCAGTATCACCCCTCCACTTT. It specifies CASSPKGAVSPLHF.

The chain employs TRBV2 and TRBJ2-1, with a tentative D call TRBD2 (6 bases). V was shortened by 9 bases and J by 1 base, with 13 bases between the two germline ends. This CDR3 is built from 14 residues. Germline CDR1 reads SNHLY; CDR2 reads FYNNEI. The chain's CDR3 is CASKQAGSYNEQFF. DNA for the CDR3: TGTGCCAGTAAGCAAGCGGGTTCCTACAATGAGCAGTTCTTC.

The rearrangement links TRBV9 to TRBJ1-2; 11 bases are a match to TRBD1. V lost 1 base to trimming and J lost 8 bases; unmatched junction nucleotides: 7. Germline-derived CDR1 and CDR2 are SGDLS and YYNGEE. CDR3 length: 15 residues. The CDR3, as DNA: TGTGCCAGCAGCGTACTAGGACAGGGGGCGCGGGGCTACACCTTC. Translating it yields CASSVLGQGARGYTF.

The rearrangement uses TRBV9 and TRBJ2-5, with D uncertain. Germline V gene data show CDR1 as SGDLS and CDR2 as YYNGEE. The CDR3 has 14 amino acids. V gave up 1 base and J gave up 5 bases, with 12 bases separating them. CDR3 DNA sequence: TGTGCCAGCAGCGTAAGCAACGCCCCGGAGACCCAGTACTTC. Translation gives CASSVSNAPETQYF.

This clone was seen only a few times. The genes are TRBV7-3 and TRBJ1-1; 8 bases fit TRBD1. CDR1 SGHTA and CDR2 FQGTGA come from the germline V gene. V lost 2 bases to trimming and J lost 5 bases; unmatched junction nucleotides: 7. The CDR3 spans 15 residues. CDR3 DNA sequence: TGTGCCAGCAGCTTAGATACAGGGGGACTTACTGAAGCTTTCTTT. Translating it yields CASSLDTGGLTEAFF.

The CDR3 loop reads CASSLGGDQETQYF. The CDR3 DNA follows: TGTGCCAGCAGCTTAGGGGGGGACCAAGAGACCCAGTACTTC. The V call is TRBV11-3, the J call TRBJ2-5, with D possibly being TRBD2 (6 bases). Germline values: CDR1 SGHNT, CDR2 YENEEA. The CDR3 is 14 amino acids. V lost 1 base, J lost 0 bases, and 6 bases lay in between.